Listed below are T cell receptor beta chains from one sample, sequenced in a study of blood T cells in healthy people across ages. A single record per CDR3 protein comes from TCRdb applying MiXCR to the 5' RACE reads. The sample includes 720,000 or so distinct CDR3 sequences, roughly two fifths of them seen just once. Sequencing input: blood. The receptors originated from a man aged 80 or over in good health. Both conserved end residues are part of each CDR3. Each record gives: clone size, V gene, D gene, J gene, CDR3 protein, CDR3 DNA. D genes are given only for firm matches. Clone size, where shown, is once, few, many, or a class for clones that have expanded.

clone_size: .
v_call: TRBV20-1
d_call: TRBD1
j_call: TRBJ1-2
cdr3_aa: CSARRDRVYGYTF
cdr3_nt: TGCAGTGCTAGACGGGACAGGGTTTACGGCTACACCTTC

clone_size: few
v_call: TRBV12-3/TRBV12-4
d_call: .
j_call: TRBJ2-1
cdr3_aa: CASSLFVVAARIGEQFF
cdr3_nt: TGTGCCAGCAGTTTATTTGTAGTAGCGGCTCGGATAGGTGAGCAGTTCTTC

clone_size: .
v_call: TRBV7-9
d_call: TRBD2
j_call: TRBJ2-3
cdr3_aa: CASTLGGGGTDTQYF
cdr3_nt: TGTGCCAGCACCCTGGGGGGGGGTGGCACAGATACGCAGTATTTT

clone_size: many
v_call: TRBV20-1
d_call: .
j_call: TRBJ2-3
cdr3_aa: CSARDYRQTKVDTQYF
cdr3_nt: TGCAGTGCTAGAGATTACAGACAGACAAAGGTTGATACGCAGTATTTT

clone_size: .
v_call: TRBV7-2
d_call: TRBD1
j_call: TRBJ1-6
cdr3_aa: CASSPRGQRWDSPLHF
cdr3_nt: TGTGCCAGCAGCCCGAGGGGGCAACGATGGGATTCACCCCTCCACTTT

clone_size: .
v_call: TRBV6-2/TRBV6-3
d_call: .
j_call: TRBJ2-5
cdr3_aa: CASMPSLADSQYF
cdr3_nt: TGTGCCAGCATGCCCTCACTAGCCGATTCGCAGTACTTC

clone_size: .
v_call: TRBV6-6
d_call: TRBD1
j_call: TRBJ1-2
cdr3_aa: CASSYDRGRDYGYTF
cdr3_nt: TGTGCCAGCAGTTATGACAGGGGCAGGGACTATGGCTACACCTTC

clone_size: .
v_call: TRBV15
d_call: TRBD1
j_call: TRBJ1-4
cdr3_aa: CATSRTGTVNEKLFF
cdr3_nt: TGTGCCACCAGCAGAACCGGGACAGTTAATGAAAAACTGTTTTTT

clone_size: .
v_call: TRBV29-1
d_call: .
j_call: TRBJ1-1
cdr3_aa: CSVPGWRDSTEAFF
cdr3_nt: TGCAGCGTCCCAGGGTGGAGGGATTCAACTGAAGCTTTCTTT

clone_size: many
v_call: TRBV15
d_call: .
j_call: TRBJ2-3
cdr3_aa: CATSNLSTDTQYF
cdr3_nt: TGTGCCACCAGCAACCTTTCCACAGATACGCAGTATTTT

clone_size: many
v_call: TRBV29-1
d_call: TRBD1
j_call: TRBJ2-7
cdr3_aa: CSVDPGQGSEQYF
cdr3_nt: TGCAGCGTTGACCCCGGACAGGGCAGCGAGCAGTACTTC

clone_size: .
v_call: TRBV20-1
d_call: TRBD1
j_call: TRBJ2-3
cdr3_aa: CSAQRDSSGDTQYF
cdr3_nt: TGCAGTGCCCAACGGGACAGCTCTGGAGATACGCAGTATTTT

clone_size: .
v_call: TRBV6-2/TRBV6-3
d_call: .
j_call: TRBJ2-7
cdr3_aa: CASSYSPGIYEQYF
cdr3_nt: TGTGCCAGCAGTTACTCCCCAGGGATCTACGAGCAGTACTTC

clone_size: .
v_call: TRBV7-9
d_call: TRBD2
j_call: TRBJ2-2
cdr3_aa: CASSYSGRNTGELFF
cdr3_nt: TGTGCCAGCAGCTATAGCGGGAGGAACACCGGGGAGCTGTTTTTT

clone_size: many
v_call: TRBV29-1
d_call: .
j_call: TRBJ2-1
cdr3_aa: CSVGGEHSYNEQFF
cdr3_nt: TGCAGCGTTGGAGGCGAGCACTCCTACAATGAGCAGTTCTTC

clone_size: .
v_call: TRBV20-1
d_call: .
j_call: TRBJ1-4
cdr3_aa: CSASRTTTDVNGKLFF
cdr3_nt: TGCAGTGCTAGCCGAACAACGACAGACGTTAATGGAAAACTGTTTTTT

clone_size: .
v_call: TRBV29-1
d_call: TRBD1
j_call: TRBJ2-4
cdr3_aa: CSVVSGTGSSGMTKNIQYF
cdr3_nt: TGCAGCGTTGTTTCCGGGACAGGGTCGTCGGGGATGACCAAAAACATTCAGTACTTC

clone_size: .
v_call: TRBV20-1
d_call: TRBD1
j_call: TRBJ1-2
cdr3_aa: CSAREKQGPLGYGYTF
cdr3_nt: TGCAGTGCTAGGGAAAAACAGGGGCCGCTGGGCTATGGCTACACCTTC

clone_size: few
v_call: TRBV20-1
d_call: .
j_call: TRBJ2-7
cdr3_aa: CSARDPQPAYEQYF
cdr3_nt: TGCAGTGCTAGAGATCCCCAGCCAGCCTACGAGCAGTACTTC

clone_size: many
v_call: TRBV7-2
d_call: TRBD2
j_call: TRBJ2-7
cdr3_aa: CASSSGTSGSYEQYF
cdr3_nt: TGTGCCAGCAGCTCCGGGACTAGCGGGAGCTACGAGCAGTACTTC

clone_size: few
v_call: TRBV20-1
d_call: TRBD2
j_call: TRBJ2-3
cdr3_aa: CSARDPRGSADTQYF
cdr3_nt: TGCAGTGCTAGAGATCCGCGGGGGAGCGCAGATACGCAGTATTTT

clone_size: few
v_call: TRBV27
d_call: TRBD2
j_call: TRBJ2-3
cdr3_aa: CASRSGGRTDTQYF
cdr3_nt: TGTGCCAGCAGGTCGGGGGGGCGAACAGATACGCAGTATTTT

clone_size: few
v_call: TRBV20-1
d_call: .
j_call: TRBJ2-3
cdr3_aa: CSANGGLHTDTQYF
cdr3_nt: TGCAGTGCTAATGGGGGGCTACACACAGATACGCAGTATTTT

clone_size: .
v_call: TRBV10-3
d_call: .
j_call: TRBJ2-3
cdr3_aa: CAIRSSGSTDTRYF
cdr3_nt: TGTGCCATCAGAAGTAGCGGTAGCACAGATACGCGGTATTTT

clone_size: .
v_call: TRBV3-1
d_call: .
j_call: TRBJ1-2
cdr3_aa: CASSQDTLTYGYTF
cdr3_nt: TGTGCCAGCAGCCAAGATACACTGACCTATGGCTACACCTTC

clone_size: few
v_call: TRBV6-5
d_call: TRBD2
j_call: TRBJ2-1
cdr3_aa: CASSGLAGARGQFF
cdr3_nt: TGTGCCAGCAGCGGACTAGCGGGAGCCCGGGGGCAGTTCTTC

clone_size: many
v_call: TRBV29-1
d_call: TRBD1
j_call: TRBJ2-1
cdr3_aa: CSVEDNFLGDSYNEQFF
cdr3_nt: TGCAGCGTTGAAGATAACTTTTTGGGGGACAGCTACAATGAGCAGTTCTTC

clone_size: few
v_call: TRBV7-2
d_call: TRBD2
j_call: TRBJ2-5
cdr3_aa: CASSLPRGLAGETQYF
cdr3_nt: TGTGCCAGCAGCTTACCGCGGGGTCTAGCGGGGGAGACCCAGTACTTC

clone_size: many
v_call: TRBV6-2/TRBV6-3
d_call: .
j_call: TRBJ2-7
cdr3_aa: CASSENRDYEQYF
cdr3_nt: TGTGCCAGCAGTGAGAACAGGGACTACGAGCAGTACTTC

clone_size: .
v_call: TRBV20-1
d_call: TRBD1
j_call: TRBJ1-5
cdr3_aa: CSATSTWGQPNYSNQPQHF
cdr3_nt: TGCAGTGCTACGTCTACATGGGGACAGCCTAACTATAGCAATCAGCCCCAGCATTTT

clone_size: .
v_call: TRBV20-1
d_call: .
j_call: TRBJ2-3
cdr3_aa: CSARDTGDTDTQYF
cdr3_nt: TGCAGTGCTAGAGATACGGGAGACACAGATACGCAGTATTTT

clone_size: .
v_call: TRBV14
d_call: .
j_call: TRBJ1-2
cdr3_aa: CASSQGWQGYTF
cdr3_nt: TGTGCCAGCAGCCAAGGGTGGCAGGGCTACACCTTC

clone_size: .
v_call: TRBV18
d_call: .
j_call: TRBJ2-4
cdr3_aa: CASSPPSGNIQYF
cdr3_nt: TGTGCCAGCTCACCACCTTCGGGAAACATTCAGTACTTC

clone_size: .
v_call: TRBV7-8
d_call: .
j_call: TRBJ2-2
cdr3_aa: CASSTQSFNTGELFF
cdr3_nt: TGTGCCAGCAGCACACAGAGCTTTAACACCGGGGAGCTGTTTTTT

clone_size: many
v_call: TRBV4-2
d_call: TRBD2
j_call: TRBJ2-3
cdr3_aa: CASSQTSGSTDTQYF
cdr3_nt: TGTGCCAGCAGCCAGACTAGCGGGAGTACAGATACGCAGTATTTT

clone_size: .
v_call: TRBV7-9
d_call: .
j_call: TRBJ1-1
cdr3_aa: CASRPDILNTEAFF
cdr3_nt: TGTGCCAGCAGACCCGACATCCTAAACACTGAAGCTTTCTTT

clone_size: .
v_call: TRBV2
d_call: TRBD2
j_call: TRBJ2-5
cdr3_aa: CASSEASGGHQETQYF
cdr3_nt: TGTGCCAGCAGTGAAGCTAGCGGGGGCCACCAAGAGACCCAGTACTTC

clone_size: .
v_call: TRBV6-6
d_call: .
j_call: TRBJ2-3
cdr3_aa: CASSYSMGSTDTQYF
cdr3_nt: TGTGCCAGCAGTTACTCGATGGGGTCCACAGATACGCAGTATTTT

clone_size: many
v_call: TRBV6-6
d_call: .
j_call: TRBJ2-1
cdr3_aa: CASSPRGLITHNEQFF
cdr3_nt: TGTGCCAGCAGCCCGAGGGGGTTGATCACCCACAATGAGCAGTTCTTC

clone_size: few
v_call: TRBV4-1
d_call: TRBD1
j_call: TRBJ1-2
cdr3_aa: CASSHGQANYGYTF
cdr3_nt: TGCGCCAGCAGCCACGGACAGGCTAACTATGGCTACACCTTC

clone_size: many
v_call: TRBV5-1
d_call: .
j_call: TRBJ2-7
cdr3_aa: CASSFTPETYEQYF
cdr3_nt: TGCGCCAGCAGCTTTACCCCCGAAACCTACGAGCAGTACTTC

clone_size: few
v_call: TRBV29-1
d_call: .
j_call: TRBJ1-2
cdr3_aa: CSVEDGVHPGSDYGYTF
cdr3_nt: TGCAGCGTTGAAGATGGGGTTCACCCGGGTAGTGACTATGGCTACACCTTC

clone_size: few
v_call: TRBV20-1
d_call: TRBD2
j_call: TRBJ2-3
cdr3_aa: CSARGAGGVDTQYF
cdr3_nt: TGCAGTGCTAGGGGAGCGGGAGGGGTCGATACGCAGTATTTT

clone_size: few
v_call: TRBV7-8
d_call: TRBD2
j_call: TRBJ2-1
cdr3_aa: CASSLAPTGGAHNEQFF
cdr3_nt: TGTGCCAGCAGCTTAGCCCCGACGGGGGGGGCACACAATGAGCAGTTCTTC

clone_size: many
v_call: TRBV29-1
d_call: .
j_call: TRBJ2-7
cdr3_aa: CSGGSGSEQYF
cdr3_nt: TGCAGCGGGGGTTCTGGTTCCGAGCAGTACTTC

clone_size: few
v_call: TRBV6-5
d_call: .
j_call: TRBJ2-1
cdr3_aa: CASRGWSDNEQFF
cdr3_nt: TGTGCCAGCAGAGGTTGGTCGGACAATGAGCAGTTCTTC

clone_size: .
v_call: TRBV7-6
d_call: TRBD2
j_call: TRBJ2-3
cdr3_aa: CASSLGPAGGGHTDTQYF
cdr3_nt: TGTGCCAGCAGCTTAGGACCAGCGGGGGGAGGGCACACAGATACGCAGTATTTT

clone_size: .
v_call: TRBV30
d_call: .
j_call: TRBJ2-5
cdr3_aa: CAGSATETQYF
cdr3_nt: TGTGCCGGGAGCGCGACTGAGACCCAGTACTTC

clone_size: few
v_call: TRBV7-3
d_call: .
j_call: TRBJ2-6
cdr3_aa: CASSPTSGFRANVLTF
cdr3_nt: TGTGCCAGCAGCCCCACCTCTGGGTTTCGGGCCAACGTCCTGACTTTC

clone_size: .
v_call: TRBV14
d_call: .
j_call: TRBJ1-2
cdr3_aa: CASSQGSGGYTF
cdr3_nt: TGTGCCAGCAGCCAAGGGTCCGGTGGCTACACCTTC

clone_size: .
v_call: TRBV20-1
d_call: TRBD1
j_call: TRBJ1-5
cdr3_aa: CSAAGPNPGTAHSNQPQHF
cdr3_nt: TGCAGTGCCGCGGGACCGAATCCCGGGACAGCTCATAGCAATCAGCCCCAGCATTTT

clone_size: few
v_call: TRBV9
d_call: .
j_call: TRBJ1-2
cdr3_aa: CASSVGEPGTPYGYTF
cdr3_nt: TGTGCCAGCAGCGTAGGAGAACCAGGGACCCCCTATGGCTACACCTTC

clone_size: many
v_call: TRBV12-3/TRBV12-4
d_call: .
j_call: TRBJ2-5
cdr3_aa: CASSTGWQETQYF
cdr3_nt: TGTGCCAGCAGTACAGGGTGGCAAGAGACCCAGTACTTC

clone_size: .
v_call: TRBV5-1
d_call: TRBD2
j_call: TRBJ2-5
cdr3_aa: CASSLASGGGLGQETQYF
cdr3_nt: TGCGCCAGCAGCTTGGCTAGCGGGGGGGGTCTTGGCCAAGAGACCCAGTACTTC

clone_size: few
v_call: TRBV28
d_call: .
j_call: TRBJ1-6
cdr3_aa: CASSLPSLPAVSPLHF
cdr3_nt: TGTGCCAGCAGTTTGCCATCCCTCCCCGCGGTATCACCCCTCCACTTT

clone_size: .
v_call: TRBV5-1
d_call: TRBD1
j_call: TRBJ2-5
cdr3_aa: CASSLAPGGYGETQYF
cdr3_nt: TGCGCCAGCAGTTTGGCACCAGGGGGCTATGGGGAGACCCAGTACTTC

clone_size: .
v_call: TRBV11-2
d_call: .
j_call: TRBJ1-1
cdr3_aa: CASTVELRNTEAFF
cdr3_nt: TGTGCCAGCACCGTGGAGCTACGGAACACTGAAGCTTTCTTT

clone_size: .
v_call: TRBV4-2
d_call: .
j_call: TRBJ2-3
cdr3_aa: CASSQEQRDTQYF
cdr3_nt: TGTGCCAGCAGCCAAGAACAGCGGGATACGCAGTATTTT

clone_size: .
v_call: TRBV20-1
d_call: .
j_call: TRBJ2-7
cdr3_aa: CSANWARGGHEQYF
cdr3_nt: TGCAGTGCCAACTGGGCCCGGGGAGGCCACGAGCAGTACTTC

clone_size: few
v_call: TRBV20-1
d_call: .
j_call: TRBJ2-1
cdr3_aa: CSAGLNTPIYNEQFF
cdr3_nt: TGCAGTGCTGGACTCAACACGCCGATTTACAATGAGCAGTTCTTC